This is a list of T cell receptor beta chains from one sample in a study of blood T cell repertoires in COVID-19. Clones were sequenced by immunoSEQ multiplex PCR, and TCRdb holds only the in-frame ones, with some missing. The table records 400,000 to 450,000 clones, approximately 91% of them present only once. Specimen: peripheral blood. The origin of the receptors is a middle-aged woman with COVID-19, enrolled during active disease. Each CDR3 is given with its conserved first and last residue. Fields, in order: D gene, clone size, CDR3 length, J gene, V gene, CDR3 DNA, CDR3 protein. D genes are given only for firm matches. Size is omitted from some rows. Given values are once, few, many or a class for expanded clones.

d_gene: NA
abundance: NA
len: 13
j_gene: TRBJ1-3
v_gene: TRBV30
CDR3nt: TGTGCCTGGAGTTGGGGGCCTGGAAACACCATATATTTT
CDR3aa: CAWSWGPGNTIYF

d_gene: NA
abundance: NA
len: 13
j_gene: TRBJ1-1
v_gene: TRBV7-9
CDR3nt: TGTGCCAGCAGCTCAGGACAGAACACTGAAGCTTTCTTT
CDR3aa: CASSSGQNTEAFF

d_gene: TRBD1
abundance: NA
len: 14
j_gene: TRBJ1-6
v_gene: TRBV6-2/TRBV6-3
CDR3nt: TGTGCCAGCAGTTGGGACAGCAGTAATTCACCCCTCCACTTT
CDR3aa: CASSWDSSNSPLHF

d_gene: NA
abundance: NA
len: 13
j_gene: TRBJ2-5
v_gene: TRBV12-3/TRBV12-4
CDR3nt: TGTGCCAGCAGTTTGTCGGGGTTAGAGACCCAGTACTTC
CDR3aa: CASSLSGLETQYF

d_gene: TRBD2
abundance: NA
len: 14
j_gene: TRBJ2-3
v_gene: TRBV6-4
CDR3nt: TGTGCCAGCAGTGCTGAAGCGGGAACCCGTACGCAGTATTTT
CDR3aa: CASSAEAGTRTQYF

d_gene: NA
abundance: NA
len: 16
j_gene: TRBJ2-7
v_gene: TRBV28
CDR3nt: TGTGCCAGCAGTTTACGTAGCTTAACACAACTCCACGGGCAGTACTTC
CDR3aa: CASSLRSLTQLHGQYF

d_gene: TRBD1
abundance: NA
len: 14
j_gene: TRBJ1-2
v_gene: TRBV6-5
CDR3nt: TGTGCCAGCAGCTGGGACAGGGGGGACTATGGCTACACCTTC
CDR3aa: CASSWDRGDYGYTF

d_gene: NA
abundance: few
len: 13
j_gene: TRBJ1-1
v_gene: TRBV19
CDR3nt: TGTGCCAGTAGTATCCAACAGGGTGCTGAAGCTTTCTTT
CDR3aa: CASSIQQGAEAFF

d_gene: TRBD2
abundance: NA
len: 16
j_gene: TRBJ2-3
v_gene: TRBV19
CDR3nt: TGTGCCAGTAGTATGATAGCGGGAGTAGGAGAAGATACGCAGTATTTT
CDR3aa: CASSMIAGVGEDTQYF

d_gene: NA
abundance: NA
len: 13
j_gene: TRBJ1-6
v_gene: TRBV5-6
CDR3nt: TGTGCCAGCAGCGTAGACAGGAATTCACCCCTCCACTTT
CDR3aa: CASSVDRNSPLHF

d_gene: NA
abundance: NA
len: 14
j_gene: TRBJ1-6
v_gene: TRBV27
CDR3nt: TGTGCCAGCAGTTTTTGGGAGGAGAATTCACCCCTCCACTTT
CDR3aa: CASSFWEENSPLHF

d_gene: NA
abundance: once
len: 15
j_gene: TRBJ1-3
v_gene: TRBV18
CDR3nt: TGTGCCAGCTCCCAGGGTAGGAGCTCTGGAAACACCATATATTTT
CDR3aa: CASSQGRSSGNTIYF

d_gene: NA
abundance: once
len: 17
j_gene: TRBJ2-7
v_gene: TRBV11-2
CDR3nt: TGTGCCAGCAGCTTAGATAGTATGCGACAGAGCCTCTACGAGCAGTACTTC
CDR3aa: CASSLDSMRQSLYEQYF

d_gene: TRBD2
abundance: NA
len: 17
j_gene: TRBJ2-3
v_gene: TRBV4-3
CDR3nt: TGCGCCAGCAGCCCGTCGGCCAAGCGGGAGGTACCAGATACGCAGTATTTT
CDR3aa: CASSPSAKREVPDTQYF